This T cell receptor beta chain was sequenced in a study of cytomegalovirus exposure and HLA in healthy donors. General study points: Segments of the TCR beta V type were, in most cases, productive about 87% or about 30% of the time in an earlier analysis.

PCR used 60 Vbeta primers and 13 Jbeta primers. Some clones are missing from TCRdb's copy, which holds only in-frame ones; the method was immunoSEQ multiplex PCR. The table includes some 100,000 clones, 65% to 75% detected once. This clone was seen more than once but under ten times. Its antigen is unknown. Trimming took off 6 bases at V and 0 bases at J, with 11 bases between the two ends. The CDR3 covers 13 residues. CDR1 is SQVTM and CDR2 is ANQGSEA in the germline V gene. This sequence originates from a female donor in good health and CMV-seropositive. V and J are TRBV29-1 and TRBJ1-2; D perhaps matches TRBD1 (6 bases). Sample: PBMCs. The CDR3: CSVRDKANYGYTF. The CDR3 DNA is TGCAGCGTCCGGGACAAAGCTAACTATGGCTACACCTTC.